Below are 24 T cell receptor beta chains sequenced from a single sample in a study of blood T cells in healthy people across ages (dated by TCRdb to 2014 to 2015). Receptor libraries were prepared by 5' RACE. The listed sequencing device is Illumina HiSeq 2500. A second roughly 6 to 11 cycle PCR used a sample-barcoded 5' primer and a J-beta primer mix. TCRdb trimmed public reads at Q25 via fastp, called clones via MiXCR and kept in-frame beta chains. Rows with one shared CDR3 protein collapse into an entry with the most common genes and DNA. The sample profile shows approximately 290,000 distinct CDR3 sequences; 25% to 30% of them were found once. Approximately 30% of the sample belongs to the ten largest clones. Sequencing input: blood. The source is a woman in her sixties or seventies in good health.

J is TRBJ1-1 and V is TRBV10-2; D not certain. V was cut by 8 bases and J by 2 bases, with 12 bases left in between. Germline CDR1 and CDR2: WSHSY and SAAADI. This CDR3 region has 13 residues. CDR3 loop: CASLASVNTEAFF. The CDR3 nucleotides read TGCGCCAGCTTGGCCAGCGTAAACACTGAAGCTTTCTTT.

The chain recombines TRBV2 with TRBJ2-5; D uncertain. The CDR3 has 15 residues. Looked up from germline, CDR1 is SNHLY and CDR2 is FYNNEI. V was clipped by 2 bases and J by 1 base, with 11 bases between them. The CDR3 sequence: CASSEQRALQETQYF. The CDR3 nucleotides are TGTGCCAGCAGTGAACAGCGCGCCCTCCAAGAGACCCAGTACTTC. The full variable domain, its missing parts supplied by reference TRBV2 and TRBJ2-5, is EPEVTQTPSHQVTQMGQEVILRCVPISNHLYFYWYRQILGQKVEFLVSFYNNEISEKSEIFDDQFSVERPDGSNFTLKIRSTKLEDSAMYFCASSEQRALQETQYFGPGTRLLVL.

The V and J genes are TRBV7-2 and TRBJ2-7, with 13 bases that match TRBD2. Germline CDR1 reads SGHTA; CDR2 reads FQGNSA. Losses at the gene ends were 1 base for V and 5 bases for J; bases not matched to a gene: 11. This CDR3 spans 18 amino acids. The CDR3: CASSLEGGRTSGSHEQYF. CDR3 DNA: TGTGCCAGCAGCTTAGAGGGCGGGAGGACTAGCGGGAGCCACGAGCAGTACTTC.

The sample holds a few counts of this clonotype. The chain is built from TRBV3-1 and TRBJ2-4; possibly TRBD1 for D (5 bases). CDR3 size: 13 residues. Germline V gene data show CDR1 as LGHDT and CDR2 as YNNKEL (reference sequence). V lost 1 base, J lost 7 bases, and 8 bases lay in between. The CDR3 DNA follows: TGTGCCAGCAGCCAAGCCAGGGCGAACATTCAGTACTTC. This codes for CASSQARANIQYF.

In this sample, this clonotype turned up a few times. The V gene is TRBV28, the J gene TRBJ2-1; D may correspond to TRBD1 or TRBD2 (5 bases each). With 5 bases removed from V and 0 bases from J, the gap between germline ends came to 11 bases. CDR1 is MDHEN and CDR2 is SYDVKM in the germline V gene. The CDR3 totals 15 residues. The CDR3 sequence is CASSDWGSSYNEQFF. CDR3 in DNA: TGTGCCAGCAGTGACTGGGGGAGCTCCTACAATGAGCAGTTCTTC.

This clonotype came up many times. V gene TRBV29-1 combines with J gene TRBJ2-7, with TRBD1 identical over 8 bases. V was pared by 6 bases and J by 3 bases, with 7 bases of the junction left unmatched. Germline assignment: CDR1 SQVTM and CDR2 ANQGSEA. This CDR3 comprises 13 residues. The CDR3 loop reads CSVRQGSGYEQYF. In DNA form, the CDR3 reads TGCAGCGTCCGACAGGGGAGCGGCTACGAGCAGTACTTC.

This chain connects TRBV15 to TRBJ2-5; D possibly matches TRBD1 or TRBD2 (6 bases each). CDR1 and CDR2 from the germline V gene are LNHNV and YYDKDF (reference sequence). The CDR3 is made up of 13 amino acids. V was shortened by 3 bases and J by 11 bases, with 16 bases between the two germline ends. CDR3 residues: CATSRELGGLQYF. CDR3 in DNA: TGTGCCACCAGCAGGGAGCTCGGGGGCCTTCAGTACTTC.

This clonotype was observed a handful of times. The rearrangement uses TRBV7-2 and TRBJ1-2, with a weak D call TRBD1 (5 bases). The germline V gene has CDR1 SGHTA and CDR2 FQGNSA. V was cut by 6 bases and J by 8 bases, with 13 bases left in between. This CDR3 is built from 12 residues. The CDR3 nucleotides read TGTGCCAGCAGGGGGTACGGGGGGGGCTACACCTTC. This translates into CASRGYGGGYTF.

The rearrangement links TRBV24-1 to TRBJ1-5; D remains ambiguous. The CDR3 extends over 14 amino acids. Germline loops: CDR1 KGHDR, CDR2 SFDVKD. Trimming pared 5 bases from V and 4 bases from J, leaving 11 bases between. The CDR3 region is CATSAGRENQPQHF. In nucleotides, the CDR3 is TGTGCCACCAGTGCTGGGAGGGAAAATCAGCCCCAGCATTTT.

The chain is built from TRBV25-1 and TRBJ2-5; D possibly corresponds to TRBD1 (5 bases). V was shortened by 6 bases and J by 3 bases, with 14 bases between the two germline ends. Germline-derived CDR1 and CDR2 are MGHDK and SYGVNS. The CDR3 has 14 amino acids. The CDR3 nucleotides are TGTGCCAGCAGCCTAGGACACACCAAAGAGACCCAGTACTTC. This encodes CASSLGHTKETQYF.

The chain has TRBV19 and TRBJ2-3; D gene uncertain. Germline V gives CDR1 LNHDA, CDR2 SQIVND (reference sequence). The ends were cut back, 0 bases at V and 6 bases at J, with 1 base in the middle. The CDR3 contains 11 residues. CDR3 nucleotide sequence: TGTGCCAGTAGTATAGAGGATACGCAGTATTTT. Its protein is CASSIEDTQYF.

This clonotype turned up a few times. This sequence joins TRBV7-2 and TRBJ2-3; D unresolved. The CDR3 runs 14 residues. Per germline, CDR1 SGHTA and CDR2 FQGNSA. Deletions cut 5 bases from V and 1 base from J, with 10 bases between. The CDR3 bases are TGTGCCAGCAGCCGTCGAGAGGGCACAGATACGCAGTATTTT. Translated: CASSRREGTDTQYF.

The chain links TRBV5-1 to TRBJ2-7; D may be TRBD1 or TRBD2 (5 bases each). Trimming removed 1 base at V and 7 bases at J, with 12 bases between. Germline V CDR1 and CDR2: SGHRS, YFSETQ. The CDR3 has 13 residues. This chain's CDR3 is CASSLTGPGEQYF. In nucleotides, the CDR3 is TGCGCCAGCAGCTTGACGGGACCGGGGGAGCAGTACTTC.

The V gene is TRBV20-1, the J gene TRBJ1-1, with a possible D match to TRBD1 (5 bases). This CDR3 is built from 13 residues. V was shortened by 5 bases and J by 5 bases, with 15 bases between the two germline ends. The germline CDR1 and CDR2 sequences are DFQATT and SNEGSKA (reference sequence). The CDR3 spells CSALVGGRTEAFF. The CDR3 DNA follows: TGCAGTGCTCTAGTGGGGGGGAGGACTGAAGCTTTCTTT.

The sample holds one count of this clonotype. The CDR3 reads CASSQEPLGWGTTGELFF. CDR3 sequence (DNA): TGCGCCAGCAGCCAAGAACCTCTCGGGTGGGGGACCACCGGGGAGCTGTTTTTT. The chain employs TRBV4-1 and TRBJ2-2; perhaps D is TRBD1 or TRBD2 (5 bases each). Trimming left V 0 bases short and J 4 bases short, with 18 bases between. CDR3 length equals 18 residues. Per the germline V gene, CDR1 is MGHRA and CDR2 is YSYEKL.

The chain couples TRBV4-3 to TRBJ2-3; D possibly uses TRBD1 or TRBD2 (6 bases each). V lost 1 base, J lost 3 bases, and 8 bases lay in between. Germline CDR1 reads LGHNA; CDR2 reads YSLEER. The CDR3 is made up of 14 amino acids. The CDR3 nucleotides are TGCGCCAGCAGCCAAGGAGGGGGGACAGATACGCAGTATTTT. Residues: CASSQGGGTDTQYF.

This clonotype was seen a few times. The V call is TRBV20-1, the J call TRBJ2-2; D gene ambiguous. Germline V gene sequence: CDR1 DFQATT, CDR2 SNEGSKA (reference sequence). The length of the CDR3 is 12 residues. V was trimmed by 5 bases and J by 13 bases, leaving 17 bases between them. The CDR3 reads CSAAGLLPGLFF. CDR3 coding DNA: TGCAGTGCTGCTGGTCTCCTCCCCGGGCTGTTTTTT.

This clonotype was seen only a few times. The V call is TRBV7-2, the J call TRBJ2-3; no reliable D call. The CDR3 is 15 amino acids. The V gene lost 2 bases and the J gene lost 0 bases, with 9 bases spanning the gap. The germline V gene encodes CDR1 SGHTA and CDR2 FQGNSA. The CDR3 DNA follows: TGTGCCAGCAGCTTAAGGCAGCTGAGCACAGATACGCAGTATTTT. Translated, it gives CASSLRQLSTDTQYF.

This clonotype was seen only a few times. V gene TRBV20-1 combines with J gene TRBJ2-5, with unresolved D. The J call is doubtful: the DNA matches TRBJ2-1 better. The CDR3 extends over 13 amino acids. The germline CDR1 and CDR2 sequences are DFQATT and SNEGSKA (reference sequence). This CDR3 reads CSAKALADGEQFF. The CDR3 nucleotides read TGCAGTGCCAAGGCCCTGGCCGACGGTGAGCAGTTCTTC.

This chain links TRBV5-6 with TRBJ2-7; 9 bases align to TRBD2. CDR3 length equals 15 residues. J lost 2 bases, V lost 4 bases, and 7 bases had no gene match. CDR1 and CDR2 from the germline V gene are SGHDT and YYEEEE. In nucleotides, the CDR3 is TGTGCCAGCAGCCCGGGGACTAGCCCTACCTACGAGCAGTACTTC. As protein: CASSPGTSPTYEQYF.

The CDR3 coding sequence is TGTGCCAGCAGCTTCGGTCCCGAGCAGTACTTC. Its translation: CASSFGPEQYF. The gene calls are TRBV7-2 and TRBJ2-1; no firm D call. The DNA end is a closer match to TRBJ2-7, so the J assignment may be wrong. The CDR3 runs to 11 residues. Germline loops: CDR1 SGHTA, CDR2 FQGNSA.

This clonotype has only a few counts. The chain joins TRBV4-2 to TRBJ1-3, with D hard to call. The germline V gene has CDR1 LGHNA and CDR2 YNFKEQ. The CDR3 has 14 amino acids. V was clipped by 8 bases and J by 3 bases, with 14 bases between them. CDR3 residues: CASEPSGNGNTIYF. The CDR3 DNA reads as TGTGCCAGCGAACCCAGCGGTAATGGAAACACCATATATTTT.

The chain links TRBV6-1 to TRBJ1-5, with a possible D match to TRBD1 (5 bases). The CDR3 is 15 amino acids. With 3 bases removed from V and 6 bases from J, the gap between germline ends came to 15 bases. Looked up from germline, CDR1 is MNHNS and CDR2 is SASEGT. CDR3 coding DNA: TGTGCCAGCAGTGATAGCACAGGATACGGTCAGCCCCAGCATTTT. Translation: CASSDSTGYGQPQHF.

This sequence joins TRBV28 and TRBJ2-5, with D possibly being TRBD1 (6 bases). Germline lookup yields CDR1 MDHEN and CDR2 SYDVKM. Between the trimmed V and J ends, which lost 8 bases and 3 bases, there was a span of 10 bases. CDR3 length: 12 amino acids. The CDR3 DNA is TGTGCCAGCGGGCAGGGGAAAGAGACCCAGTACTTC. It translates to CASGQGKETQYF.